Below are 8 T cell receptor beta chains sequenced from a single sample in a study of blood T cell repertoires in COVID-19. The assay was immunoSEQ multiplex PCR, and TCRdb's table has in-frame clones only and misses some. The sample yields about 68,000 clones, 65% to 90% seen once. The sequencing sample was made of peripheral blood. The receptors here all came from a man at least 80 years old with COVID-19, enrolled during active disease.

On this clone itself: The junction departs from germline at one end; a sequencing error may be responsible. The chain recombines TRBV7-3 with TRBJ1-2, with 7 positions matching TRBD1. CDR1 is SGHTA, CDR2 FQGTGA, per germline. CDR3 length: 14 residues. In DNA form, the CDR3 reads TGTGCCAGCAGCTCCAATTTAGGGGACCCCGGGACAGACTTC. Residues: CASSSNLGDPGTDF.

CDR3 bases: TGCAGCGTTTATGGACAGGGGGACGGCTACACCTTC. This translates into CSVYGQGDGYTF. The chain links TRBV29-1 to TRBJ1-2; 10 bases line up with TRBD1. Germline CDR1 and CDR2: SQVTM and ANQGSEA. V was pared by 5 bases and J by 8 bases, with 5 bases of the junction left unmatched. This CDR3 is built from 12 residues.

The rearrangement uses TRBV7-8 and TRBJ2-7; 9 nucleotides line up with TRBD1. Germline CDR1 reads SGHVS; CDR2 reads FQNEAQ. The CDR3 runs 15 residues. V shed 4 bases, J shed 0 bases, and the junction held 4 bases outside the gene matches. The chain's CDR3 is CASSYLTGGSYEQYF. CDR3 bases: TGTGCCAGCAGCTACCTGACAGGGGGCTCCTACGAGCAGTACTTC.

V gene TRBV10-3 combines with J gene TRBJ1-2, with D possibly matching TRBD1 (6 bases). V lost 6 bases and J 2 bases, leaving 13 bases between the germline ends. From germline, CDR1 is ENHRY and CDR2 SYGVKD. CDR3 length equals 14 residues. CDR3 sequence: CAISTGSLNYGYTF. The CDR3 DNA sequence: TGTGCCATCAGCACAGGGTCGTTGAACTATGGCTACACCTTC.

This clone was recorded once. The chain employs TRBV4-3 and TRBJ1-4, with 7 bases matching TRBD1. The CDR3 is 15 amino acids. Germline V gene lookup returns CDR1 LGHNA and CDR2 YSLEER. J gave up 4 bases and V 4 bases, and 6 bases lay outside the gene matches. The CDR3 nucleotides read TGCGCCAGCAGCCCAGGGGGGACCCGTAATGAAAAACTGTTTTTT. Its protein product is CASSPGGTRNEKLFF.

This rearrangement joins TRBV6-1 to TRBJ2-7; 8 bases are a match to TRBD2. Germline loops: CDR1 MNHNS, CDR2 SASEGT. The CDR3 loop spans 17 amino acids. The J segment lost 0 bases and the V segment lost 2 bases, leaving 9 bases of the junction unmatched. DNA for the CDR3: TGTGCCAGCAGTGAAAGAGCGGCGGGGGGTTTCTCCTACGAGCAGTACTTC. It codes for CASSERAAGGFSYEQYF.

The rearrangement uses TRBV27 and TRBJ1-5; the match to TRBD1 covers 8 bases. Unmatched junction bases numbered 9, after V lost 4 bases and J lost 4 bases. There are 16 residues in the CDR3. CDR1 is MNHEY and CDR2 is SMNVEV in the germline V gene (reference sequence). The CDR3 region has the DNA TGTGCCAGCAGTTCCGGGACAGGTTTTCTAAATCAGCCCCAGCATTTT. It encodes CASSSGTGFLNQPQHF.

The rearrangement joins TRBV7-9 to TRBJ2-3, with a tentative D call TRBD2 (6 bases). Germline-derived CDR1 and CDR2 are SEHNR and FQNEAQ (reference sequence). The ends were cut back, 6 bases at V and 0 bases at J, with 16 bases in the middle. CDR3 length equals 16 residues. Written as DNA, the CDR3 is TGTGCCAGCAGGGCGCGGGGAGGCCCGAGCACAGATACGCAGTATTTT. It encodes CASRARGGPSTDTQYF.